These T cell receptor beta chains were read from a single sample in a study of CD8 T cells in ankylosing spondylitis. TCRdb recomputed calls from the 5' RACE reads with MiXCR, one row per CDR3 protein. The sample carries 670,000 or so distinct CDR3 sequences, around 19% recorded once. The specimen sequenced was blood, either unsorted or a sorted T cell fraction (not recorded which). Receptors originate from a male donor with ankylosing spondylitis. The conserved cysteine and the conserved F or W are not part of the CDR3 here. The D gene is left open where the match is weak. Not every row has a clone size; where given, it reads once, few, many or a size class.

TRBD2	TRBJ2-1	NA	TRBV12-3/TRBV12-4	TSSFGLAADQTYNEQF
NA	TRBJ1-1	NA	TRBV20-1	SARAGQGSTEAF
NA	TRBJ2-3	few	TRBV10-3	AISASLGADTQY
NA	TRBJ1-2	few	TRBV4-2	ASSPTGGGAYGYT
TRBD1	TRBJ2-1	NA	TRBV29-1	SVESGQGAVNEQF
TRBD1	TRBJ1-4	NA	TRBV6-1	ASGTGDPNEKLF
NA	TRBJ2-7	NA	TRBV7-2	ASSQTSQGTLSYEQY
TRBD1	TRBJ2-1	few	TRBV14	ASSQGQGLGGQF
NA	TRBJ2-3	NA	TRBV7-2	ASSHTPDRITDTQY
NA	TRBJ1-6	NA	TRBV12-3/TRBV12-4	ASSFIHENSPLH
NA	TRBJ2-7	few	TRBV5-5	ASSSMEGIFNYEQY
TRBD2	TRBJ2-3	few	TRBV12-3/TRBV12-4	ASRLRLAGVRDTQY
NA	TRBJ1-2	NA	TRBV5-1	ASSDGLYT
TRBD2	TRBJ2-3	NA	TRBV19	ASSRLAGATWSTDTQY
NA	TRBJ2-7	few	TRBV12-3/TRBV12-4	ASSLGPWQFSYEQY
TRBD2	TRBJ2-1	few	TRBV5-1	ASSNRTSGVGGYNEQF
NA	TRBJ1-1	NA	TRBV18	ASSARVRADTEAF